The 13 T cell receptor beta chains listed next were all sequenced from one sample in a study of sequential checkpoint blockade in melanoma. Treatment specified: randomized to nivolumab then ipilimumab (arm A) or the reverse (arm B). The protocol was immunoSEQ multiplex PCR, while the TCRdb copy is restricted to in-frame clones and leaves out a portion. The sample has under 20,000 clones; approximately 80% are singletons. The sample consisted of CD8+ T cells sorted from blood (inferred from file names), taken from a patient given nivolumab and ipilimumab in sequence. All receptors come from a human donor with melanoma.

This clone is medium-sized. In DNA, the CDR3 is TGTGCCAGCAGCTTACTACGGGAGGGCACCGGGGAGCTGTTTTTT. It yields the protein CASSLLREGTGELFF. This chain links TRBV5-6 with TRBJ2-2; the match to TRBD2 covers 8 bases. Losses at the gene ends were 2 bases for V and 4 bases for J; bases not matched to a gene: 4. Germline loops: CDR1 SGHDT, CDR2 YYEEEE. The CDR3 runs to 15 residues. Drawing the rest from reference TRBV5-6 and TRBJ2-2, the complete variable domain is DAGVTQSPTHLIKTRGQQVTLRCSPKSGHDTVSWYQQALGQGPQFIFQYYEEEERQRGNFPDRFSGHQFPNYSSELNVNALLLGDSALYLCASSLLREGTGELFFGEGSRLTVL.

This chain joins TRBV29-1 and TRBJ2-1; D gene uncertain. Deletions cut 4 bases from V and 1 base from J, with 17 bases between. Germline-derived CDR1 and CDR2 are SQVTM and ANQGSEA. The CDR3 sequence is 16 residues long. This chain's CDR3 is CSVGGRLGTSYNEQFF. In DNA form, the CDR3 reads TGCAGCGTTGGTGGTAGATTGGGCACTTCCTACAATGAGCAGTTCTTC.

The CDR3 here is CASSFTRDQGNEQFF. The CDR3 DNA sequence: TGTGCCAGCAGTTTTACCCGGGACCAGGGGAATGAGCAGTTCTTC. The chain carries TRBV27 and TRBJ2-1, with a possible D match to TRBD1 (6 bases). Per the germline V gene, CDR1 is MNHEY and CDR2 is SMNVEV (reference sequence). The CDR3 runs to 15 residues. Trimming cost V 3 bases and J 7 bases, with 16 bases left between them.

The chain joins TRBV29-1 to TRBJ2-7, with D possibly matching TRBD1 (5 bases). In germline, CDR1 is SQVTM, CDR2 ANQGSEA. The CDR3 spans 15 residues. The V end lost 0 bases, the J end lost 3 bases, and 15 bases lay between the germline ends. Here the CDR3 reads CSVEDPQGGLYEQYF. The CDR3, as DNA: TGCAGCGTTGAAGACCCCCAGGGTGGCCTCTACGAGCAGTACTTC.

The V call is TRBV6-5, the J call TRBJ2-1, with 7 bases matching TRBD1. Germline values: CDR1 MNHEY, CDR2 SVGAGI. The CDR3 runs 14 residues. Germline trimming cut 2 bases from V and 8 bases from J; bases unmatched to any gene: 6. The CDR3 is CASSYLTTGDEQFF. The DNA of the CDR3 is TGTGCCAGCAGTTACCTCACAACAGGGGATGAGCAGTTCTTC.

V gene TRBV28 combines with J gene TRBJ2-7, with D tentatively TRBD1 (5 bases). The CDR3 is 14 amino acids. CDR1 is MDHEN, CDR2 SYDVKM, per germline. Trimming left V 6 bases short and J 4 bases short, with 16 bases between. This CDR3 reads CASRFPLDSYEQYF. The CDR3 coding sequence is TGTGCCAGCAGATTCCCCCTCGACAGTTACGAGCAGTACTTC.

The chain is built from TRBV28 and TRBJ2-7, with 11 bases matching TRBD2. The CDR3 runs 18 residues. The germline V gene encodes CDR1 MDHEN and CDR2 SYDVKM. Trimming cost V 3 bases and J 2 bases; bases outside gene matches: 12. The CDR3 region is CASSFDIAGGGLAYEQYF. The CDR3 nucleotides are TGTGCCAGCAGTTTTGATATAGCGGGAGGGGGTTTGGCCTACGAGCAGTACTTC.

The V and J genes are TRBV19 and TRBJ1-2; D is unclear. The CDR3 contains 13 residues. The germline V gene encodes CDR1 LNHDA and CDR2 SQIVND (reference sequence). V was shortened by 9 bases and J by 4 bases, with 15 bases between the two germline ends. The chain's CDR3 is CASQPLSLYGYTF. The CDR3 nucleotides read TGTGCCAGCCAACCTCTGAGCCTCTATGGCTACACCTTC.

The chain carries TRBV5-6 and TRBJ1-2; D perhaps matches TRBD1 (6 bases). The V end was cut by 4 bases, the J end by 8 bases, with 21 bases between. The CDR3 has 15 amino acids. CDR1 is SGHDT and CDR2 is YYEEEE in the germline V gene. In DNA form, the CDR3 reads TGTGCCAGCAGCGGAGCGTGGGGGCCCCAAACGGGCTACACCTTC. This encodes CASSGAWGPQTGYTF.

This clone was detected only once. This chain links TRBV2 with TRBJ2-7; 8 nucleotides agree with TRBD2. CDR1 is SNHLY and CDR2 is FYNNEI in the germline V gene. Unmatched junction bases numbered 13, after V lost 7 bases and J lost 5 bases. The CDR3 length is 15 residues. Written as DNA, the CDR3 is TGTGCCAGCACGGGGGGGGCCCGAACATTAGACGAGCAGTACTTC. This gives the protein CASTGGARTLDEQYF.

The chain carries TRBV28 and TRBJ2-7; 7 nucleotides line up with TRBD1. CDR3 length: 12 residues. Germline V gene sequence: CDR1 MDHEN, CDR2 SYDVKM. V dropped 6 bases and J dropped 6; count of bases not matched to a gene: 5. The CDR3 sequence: CASSLGGPEQYF. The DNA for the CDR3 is TGTGCCAGCAGCTTAGGGGGCCCCGAGCAGTACTTC.

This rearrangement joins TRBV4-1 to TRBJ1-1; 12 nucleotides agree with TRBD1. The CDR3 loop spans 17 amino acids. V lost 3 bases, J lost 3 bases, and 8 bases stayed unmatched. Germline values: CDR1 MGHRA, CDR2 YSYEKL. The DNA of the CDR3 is TGCGCCAGCAGCCAGATGGGACAGGGGGCTCGTGACACTGAAGCTTTCTTT. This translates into CASSQMGQGARDTEAFF.

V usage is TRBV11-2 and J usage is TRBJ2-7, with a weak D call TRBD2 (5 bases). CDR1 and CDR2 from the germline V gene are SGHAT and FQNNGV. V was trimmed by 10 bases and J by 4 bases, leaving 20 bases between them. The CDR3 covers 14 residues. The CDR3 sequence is CATTLGDVRYEQYF. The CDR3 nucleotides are TGTGCCACTACACTAGGTGATGTCAGATACGAGCAGTACTTC. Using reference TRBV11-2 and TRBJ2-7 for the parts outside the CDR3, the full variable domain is EAGVAQSPRYKIIEKRQSVAFWCNPISGHATLYWYQQILGQGPKLLIQFQNNGVVDDSQLPKDRFSAERLKGVDSTLKIQPAKLEDSAVYLCATTLGDVRYEQYFGPGTRLTVT.